Detailed here is one T cell receptor (beta chain). As processed by the authors: How many nucleated cells were present was estimated from reference gene primer amplification. Generated by immunoSEQ multiplex PCR, the TCRdb table keeps only in-frame clones and is missing some. The V and J calls and clone size are taken from that table; D and trimming were inferred from the DNA. The data hold under 350,000 clones, with 85% to 90% observed a single time. Trimming shortened V by 7 bases and J by 5 bases, and 11 bases separated the two germline ends. CDR1 is SEHNR, CDR2 FQNEAQ, per germline (reference sequence). The length of the CDR3 is 12 residues. The sample is drawn from a study of blood T cell repertoires in COVID-19. Looking at the study overall: Acute and convalescent COVID-19 specimens originated in the United States, Italy and Spain. Nucleic acid was either cDNA or gDNA, and it came from T cells, B-cell-depleted T cells, or PBMCs.

This clonotype originated in a human donor in a cohort sampled during active COVID-19. The chain recombines TRBV7-9 with TRBJ2-5, with D tentatively TRBD2 (5 bases). Sequences were obtained from peripheral blood. DNA of the CDR3: TGTGCCAGCAATAGAGGGAAGGAGACCCAGTACTTC. This encodes CASNRGKETQYF.